There are a few counts of the clone carrying this TCR beta chain. What it binds is not known. This sample was included in a study of cytomegalovirus exposure and HLA in healthy donors. This table comes from immunoSEQ multiplex PCR, and its TCRdb copy is limited to in-frame clones, with some not included. The table lists about 180,000 clones, 85% of them singletons. The CDR3 contains 14 residues. The germline V gene has CDR1 SNHLY and CDR2 FYNNEI. The V and J ends lost 4 bases and 6 bases respectively, with 10 bases between them. Whole-study findings and limits: Most TCR sequences were seen very rarely across donors, but some public TCRs occurred in many. As confirmed in vitro, a few CMV-associated chains were specific for CMV antigens.

The chain couples TRBV2 to TRBJ1-6; perhaps TRBD1 as D (5 bases). This sequence was found in a man aged 18 to 29 in good health and CMV-seropositive. Sequencing input: PBMCs. CDR3 sequence reads: CASSGTSPNSPLHF. The CDR3 DNA reads TGTGCCAGCAGTGGGACAAGCCCTAATTCACCCCTCCACTTT.